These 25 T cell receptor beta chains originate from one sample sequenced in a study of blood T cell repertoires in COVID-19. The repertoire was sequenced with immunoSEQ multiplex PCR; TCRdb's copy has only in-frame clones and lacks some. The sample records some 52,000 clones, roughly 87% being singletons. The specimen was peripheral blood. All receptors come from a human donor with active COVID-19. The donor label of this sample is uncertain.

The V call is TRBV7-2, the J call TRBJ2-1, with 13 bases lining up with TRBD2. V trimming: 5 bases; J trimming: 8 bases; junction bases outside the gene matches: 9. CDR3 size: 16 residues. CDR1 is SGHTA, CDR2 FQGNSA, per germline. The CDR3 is CASSVTGTSGVDEQFF. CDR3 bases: TGTGCCAGCAGCGTAACCGGGACTAGCGGGGTTGATGAGCAGTTCTTC.

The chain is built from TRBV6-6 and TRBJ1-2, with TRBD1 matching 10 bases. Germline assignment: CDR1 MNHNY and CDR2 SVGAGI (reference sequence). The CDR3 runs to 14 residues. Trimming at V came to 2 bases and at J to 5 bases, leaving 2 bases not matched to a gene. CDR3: CASSYVGQGYGYTF. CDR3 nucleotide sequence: TGTGCCAGCAGTTACGTGGGACAGGGGTATGGCTACACCTTC.

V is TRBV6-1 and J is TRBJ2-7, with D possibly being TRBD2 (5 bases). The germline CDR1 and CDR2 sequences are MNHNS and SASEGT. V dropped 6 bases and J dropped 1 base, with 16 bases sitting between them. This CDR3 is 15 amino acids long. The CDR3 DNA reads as TGTGCCAGCAGGTATACGGGAACGGGGTCCTACGAGCAGTACTTC. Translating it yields CASRYTGTGSYEQYF.

As DNA, the CDR3 is TGTGCCAGCAGCTTGACCGGGACAGGGTCCTATGGCTACACCTTC. This codes for CASSLTGTGSYGYTF. The chain employs TRBV5-8 and TRBJ1-2; 9 nucleotides match TRBD1. CDR3 length: 15 amino acids. Germline CDR1 and CDR2: SGHTS and YDEGEE. Losses at the gene ends were 1 base for V and 4 bases for J; bases not matched to a gene: 5.

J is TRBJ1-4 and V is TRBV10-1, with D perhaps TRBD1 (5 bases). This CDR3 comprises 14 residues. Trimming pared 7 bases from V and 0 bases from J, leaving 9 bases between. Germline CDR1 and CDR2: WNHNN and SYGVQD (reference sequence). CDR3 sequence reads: CASNEGATNEKLFF. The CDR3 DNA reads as TGCGCCAGCAACGAAGGGGCAACTAATGAAAAACTGTTTTTT.

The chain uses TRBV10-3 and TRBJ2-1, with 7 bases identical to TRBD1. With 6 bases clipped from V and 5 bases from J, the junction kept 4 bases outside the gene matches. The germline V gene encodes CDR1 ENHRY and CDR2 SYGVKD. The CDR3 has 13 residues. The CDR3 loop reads CAISPDRDNEQFF. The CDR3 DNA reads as TGTGCCATCAGCCCAGACAGGGACAATGAGCAGTTCTTC.

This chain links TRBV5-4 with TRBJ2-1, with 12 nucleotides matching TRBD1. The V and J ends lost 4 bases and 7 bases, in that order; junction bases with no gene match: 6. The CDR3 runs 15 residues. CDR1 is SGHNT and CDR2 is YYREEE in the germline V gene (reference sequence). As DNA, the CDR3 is TGTGCCAGCAGCGTACCGGGACAGGGGGCGAATGAGCAGTTCTTC. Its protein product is CASSVPGQGANEQFF.

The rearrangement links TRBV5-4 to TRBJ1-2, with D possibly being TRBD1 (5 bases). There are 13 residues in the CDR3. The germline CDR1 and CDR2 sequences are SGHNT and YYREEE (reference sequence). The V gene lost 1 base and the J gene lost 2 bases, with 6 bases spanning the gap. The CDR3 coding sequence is TGTGCCAGCAGCTTGTCAGGGAACTATGGCTACACCTTC. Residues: CASSLSGNYGYTF. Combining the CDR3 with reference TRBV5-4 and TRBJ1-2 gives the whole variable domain ETGVTQSPTHLIKTRGQQVTLRCSSQSGHNTVSWYQQALGQGPQFIFQYYREEENGRGNFPPRFSGLQFPNYSSELNVNALELDDSALYLCASSLSGNYGYTFGSGTRLTVV.

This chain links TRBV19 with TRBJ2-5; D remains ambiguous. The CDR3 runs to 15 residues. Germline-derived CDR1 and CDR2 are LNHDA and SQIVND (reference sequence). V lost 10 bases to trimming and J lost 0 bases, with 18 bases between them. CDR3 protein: CAIRSQFDHQETQYF. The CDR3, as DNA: TGTGCCATTAGGTCCCAGTTTGATCACCAAGAGACCCAGTACTTC. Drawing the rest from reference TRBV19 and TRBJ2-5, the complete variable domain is DGGITQSPKYLFRKEGQNVTLSCEQNLNHDAMYWYRQDPGQGLRLIYYSQIVNDFQKGDIAEGYSVSREKKESFPLTVTSAQKNPTAFYLCAIRSQFDHQETQYFGPGTRLLVL.

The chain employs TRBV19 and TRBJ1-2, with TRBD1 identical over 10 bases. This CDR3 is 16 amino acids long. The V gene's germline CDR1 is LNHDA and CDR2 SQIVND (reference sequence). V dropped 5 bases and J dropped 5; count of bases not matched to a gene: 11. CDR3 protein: CASSGGTGARRYGYTF. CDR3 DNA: TGTGCCAGTAGTGGAGGGACAGGGGCTCGACGGTATGGCTACACCTTC.

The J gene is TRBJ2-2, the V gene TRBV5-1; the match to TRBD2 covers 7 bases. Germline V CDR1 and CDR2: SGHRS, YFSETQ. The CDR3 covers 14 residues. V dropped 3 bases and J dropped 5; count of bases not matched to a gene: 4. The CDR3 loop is CASSSSGGTGELFF. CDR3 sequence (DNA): TGCGCCAGCAGCTCCTCGGGGGGTACCGGGGAGCTGTTTTTT.

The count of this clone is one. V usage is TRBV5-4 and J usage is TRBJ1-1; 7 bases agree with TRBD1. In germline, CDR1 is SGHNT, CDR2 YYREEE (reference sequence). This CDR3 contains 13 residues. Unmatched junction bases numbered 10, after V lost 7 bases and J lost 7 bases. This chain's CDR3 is CASGGTATVEAFF. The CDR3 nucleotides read TGTGCCAGCGGTGGGACAGCTACCGTTGAAGCTTTCTTT.

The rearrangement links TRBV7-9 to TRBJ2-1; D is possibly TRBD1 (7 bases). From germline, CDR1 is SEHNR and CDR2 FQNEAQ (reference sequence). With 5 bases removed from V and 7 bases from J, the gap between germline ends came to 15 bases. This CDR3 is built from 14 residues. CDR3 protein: CASSAGQYLNEQFF. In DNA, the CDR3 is TGTGCCAGCAGCGCGGGACAGTATCTAAATGAGCAGTTCTTC.

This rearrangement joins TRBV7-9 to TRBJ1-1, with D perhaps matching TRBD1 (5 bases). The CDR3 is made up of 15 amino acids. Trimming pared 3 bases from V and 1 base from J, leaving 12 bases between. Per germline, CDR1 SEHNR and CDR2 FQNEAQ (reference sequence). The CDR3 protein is CASSFRDLGNTEAFF. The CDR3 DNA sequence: TGTGCCAGCAGCTTCAGGGACTTGGGGAACACTGAAGCTTTCTTT.

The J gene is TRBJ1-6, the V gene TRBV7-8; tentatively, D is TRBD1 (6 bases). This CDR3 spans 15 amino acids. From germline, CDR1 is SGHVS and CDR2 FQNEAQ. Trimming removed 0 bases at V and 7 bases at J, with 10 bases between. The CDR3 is CASSLATGNNSPLHF. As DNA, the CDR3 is TGTGCCAGCAGCTTAGCAACAGGGAACAATTCACCCCTCCACTTT. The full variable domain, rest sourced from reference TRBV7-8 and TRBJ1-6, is GAGVSQSPRYKVAKRGQDVALRCDPISGHVSLFWYQQALGQGPEFLTYFQNEAQLDKSGLPSDRFFAERPEGSVSTLKIQRTQQEDSAVYLCASSLATGNNSPLHFGNGTRLTVT.

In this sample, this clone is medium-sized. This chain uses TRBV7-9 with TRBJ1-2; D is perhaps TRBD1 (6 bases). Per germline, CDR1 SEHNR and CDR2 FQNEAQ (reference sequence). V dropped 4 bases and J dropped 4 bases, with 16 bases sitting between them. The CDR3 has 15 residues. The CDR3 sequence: CASSSTGTPLYGYTF. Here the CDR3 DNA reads TGTGCCAGCAGCTCAACAGGGACGCCTCTCTATGGCTACACCTTC.

The chain's CDR3 is CASSFGTSGTRTDTQYF. The DNA of the CDR3 is TGTGCCAGCAGCTTTGGCACTAGCGGAACACGCACAGATACGCAGTATTTT. The chain couples TRBV11-2 to TRBJ2-3; 8 bases agree with TRBD2. The germline gives CDR1 SGHAT, CDR2 FQNNGV. J gave up 1 base and V 3 bases, and 9 bases lay outside the gene matches. The CDR3 totals 17 residues.

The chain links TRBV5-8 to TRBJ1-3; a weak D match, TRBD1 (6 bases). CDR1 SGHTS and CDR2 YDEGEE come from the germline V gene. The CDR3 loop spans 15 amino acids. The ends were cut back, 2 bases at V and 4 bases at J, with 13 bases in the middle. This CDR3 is CASSLEGTSGNTIYF. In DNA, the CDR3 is TGTGCCAGCAGCTTAGAGGGGACAAGCGGAAACACCATATATTTT.

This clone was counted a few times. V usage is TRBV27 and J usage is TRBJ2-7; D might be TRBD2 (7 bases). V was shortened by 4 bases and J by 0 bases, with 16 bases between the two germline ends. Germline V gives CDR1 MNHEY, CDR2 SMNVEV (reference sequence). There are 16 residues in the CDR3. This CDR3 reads CASSYREGVGSYEQYF. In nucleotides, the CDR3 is TGTGCCAGCAGTTACAGGGAGGGTGTCGGCTCCTACGAGCAGTACTTC.

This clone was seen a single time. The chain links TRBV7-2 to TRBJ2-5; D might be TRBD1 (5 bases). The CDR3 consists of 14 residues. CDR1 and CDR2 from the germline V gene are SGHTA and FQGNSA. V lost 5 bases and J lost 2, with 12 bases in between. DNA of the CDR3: TGTGCCAGCAGCCAGGGATTAGCACAAGAGACCCAGTACTTC. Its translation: CASSQGLAQETQYF.

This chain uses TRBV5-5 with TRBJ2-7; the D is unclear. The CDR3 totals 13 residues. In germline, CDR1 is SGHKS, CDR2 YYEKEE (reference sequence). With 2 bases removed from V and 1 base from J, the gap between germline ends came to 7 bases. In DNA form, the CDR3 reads TGTGCCAGCAGCTTAACAATATCCTACGAGCAGTACTTC. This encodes CASSLTISYEQYF.

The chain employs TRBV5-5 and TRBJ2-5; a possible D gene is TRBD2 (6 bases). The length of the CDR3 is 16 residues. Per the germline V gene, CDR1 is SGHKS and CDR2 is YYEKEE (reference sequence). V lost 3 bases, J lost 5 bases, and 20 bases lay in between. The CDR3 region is CASSWRSTSFGETQYF. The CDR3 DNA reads TGTGCCAGCAGCTGGCGAAGTACTAGCTTCGGGGAGACCCAGTACTTC.

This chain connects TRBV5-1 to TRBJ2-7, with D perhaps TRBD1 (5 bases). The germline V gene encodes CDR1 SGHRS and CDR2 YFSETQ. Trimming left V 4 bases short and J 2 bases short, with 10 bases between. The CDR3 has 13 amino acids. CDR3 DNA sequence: TGCGCCAGCAGCGCGCCAGGGCCCTACGAGCAGTACTTC. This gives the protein CASSAPGPYEQYF.

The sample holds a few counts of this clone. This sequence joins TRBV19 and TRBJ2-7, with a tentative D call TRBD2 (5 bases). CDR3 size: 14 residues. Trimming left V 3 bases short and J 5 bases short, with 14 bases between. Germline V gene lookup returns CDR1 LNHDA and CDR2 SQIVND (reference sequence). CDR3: CASSIALEKNEQYF. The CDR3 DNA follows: TGTGCCAGTAGTATTGCACTAGAAAAGAACGAGCAGTACTTC.

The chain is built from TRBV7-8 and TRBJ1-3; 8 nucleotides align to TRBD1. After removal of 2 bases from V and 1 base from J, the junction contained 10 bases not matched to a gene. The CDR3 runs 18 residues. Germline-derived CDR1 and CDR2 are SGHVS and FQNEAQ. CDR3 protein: CASSLMQGAGISGNTIYF. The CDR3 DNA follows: TGTGCCAGCAGCTTAATGCAGGGGGCAGGTATATCTGGAAACACCATATATTTT.